Listed below are T cell receptor beta chains from one sample, sequenced in a study of blood T cell repertoires in COVID-19. The method was immunoSEQ multiplex PCR; TCRdb's version includes in-frame clones alone and lacks a portion of them. The table includes some 200,000 clones, around 86% detected once. Sequencing was performed on PBMCs or T cells enriched from blood (not recorded which). These receptors were obtained from a young man in a cohort exposed to, infected with or recovered from COVID-19 (not recorded which). Each CDR3 is given with its conserved first and last residue. Fields, in order: J gene, clone size, D gene, V gene, CDR3 DNA, CDR3 protein. The D gene is left open where the match is weak. Expanded clones get a size class; other rows say once, few or many, or leave the size out.

J: TRBJ2-7; size: NA; D: TRBD2; V: TRBV5-6; DNA: TGTGCCAGCACCACCTTAGGGACTAGCTACGAGCAGTACTTC; CDR3: CASTTLGTSYEQYF
J: TRBJ1-6; size: NA; D: TRBD1; V: TRBV7-2; DNA: TGTGCCAGCAGCTCCGACAGGGTGGCGAATAATTCACCCCTCCACTTT; CDR3: CASSSDRVANNSPLHF
J: TRBJ1-2; size: NA; D: NA; V: TRBV5-4; DNA: TGTGCCAGCAGCCGAACAGGGACGAGGGGCTACACCTTC; CDR3: CASSRTGTRGYTF
J: TRBJ1-1; size: NA; D: TRBD1; V: TRBV28; DNA: TGTGCCAGCAGTTTAGGGGCAGGGGGGAACACTGAAGCTTTCTTT; CDR3: CASSLGAGGNTEAFF
J: TRBJ1-3; size: NA; D: TRBD1; V: TRBV19; DNA: TGTGCCAGTAGTCCGGGGACAGGGACTGGAAACACCATATATTTT; CDR3: CASSPGTGTGNTIYF
J: TRBJ2-1; size: NA; D: TRBD2; V: TRBV19; DNA: TGTGCCAGTAGTGTTAGCGGGATCAGATACAATGAGCAGTTCTTC; CDR3: CASSVSGIRYNEQFF
J: TRBJ1-1; size: NA; D: NA; V: TRBV6-5; DNA: TGTGCCAGCATACGACGACGGGACATGAACACTGAAGCTTTCTTT; CDR3: CASIRRRDMNTEAFF
J: TRBJ1-6; size: NA; D: TRBD1; V: TRBV29-1; DNA: TGCAGCGTTGACATGCGGGACAGGAATTCACCCCTCCACTTT; CDR3: CSVDMRDRNSPLHF
J: TRBJ1-6; size: NA; D: NA; V: TRBV28; DNA: TGTGCCAGCAGTTTCACGGGACCCCTCCACTTT; CDR3: CASSFTGPLHF
J: TRBJ1-1; size: NA; D: TRBD1; V: TRBV19; DNA: TGTGCCACGAGACAGGGGGCTGGGGGCACTGAAGCTTTCTTT; CDR3: CATRQGAGGTEAFF
J: TRBJ2-7; size: NA; D: NA; V: TRBV5-4; DNA: TGTGCCAGCAGCTGGGACTTCTACGAGCAGTACTTC; CDR3: CASSWDFYEQYF
J: TRBJ1-1; size: few; D: NA; V: TRBV5-1; DNA: TGCGCCAGCAGCTTGGCAGGGGAGGGTATTGGCACTGAAGCTTTCTTT; CDR3: CASSLAGEGIGTEAFF
J: TRBJ2-1; size: NA; D: NA; V: TRBV11-3; DNA: TGTGCCAGCAGCTTAGGTCCGGTCAACAATGAGCAGTTCTTC; CDR3: CASSLGPVNNEQFF
J: TRBJ1-5; size: NA; D: TRBD1; V: TRBV4-1; DNA: TGCGCCAGCGGGTTGACAGGGGGGAATCAGCCCCAGCATTTT; CDR3: CASGLTGGNQPQHF
J: TRBJ1-1; size: NA; D: NA; V: TRBV27; DNA: TGTGCCAGCAGTTTAGGTTCTGGCCATACTGAAGCTTTCTTT; CDR3: CASSLGSGHTEAFF
J: TRBJ1-5; size: few; D: NA; V: TRBV4-1; DNA: TGCGCCAGCAGCTCCACCCGGGACAAAAGCAATCAGCCCCAGCATTTT; CDR3: CASSSTRDKSNQPQHF
J: TRBJ2-4; size: NA; D: NA; V: TRBV2; DNA: TGTGCCAGCACCGGGGACAATCTAGCCAAAAACATTCAGTACTTC; CDR3: CASTGDNLAKNIQYF
J: TRBJ1-1; size: NA; D: TRBD1; V: TRBV28; DNA: TGTGCCAGCAGGACAGGGGACTTGAACACTGAAGCTTTCTTT; CDR3: CASRTGDLNTEAFF
J: TRBJ2-2; size: NA; D: NA; V: TRBV4-3; DNA: TGCGCCAGCAGCCAAGAATCAACAGTCTCCGGGGAGCTGTTTTTT; CDR3: CASSQESTVSGELFF
J: TRBJ1-3; size: once; D: NA; V: TRBV13; DNA: TGTGCCAGCAGTTGGCCGGGTAACACCATATATTTT; CDR3: CASSWPGNTIYF
J: TRBJ2-3; size: NA; D: NA; V: TRBV11-3; DNA: TGTGCCAGCAGCCCAGGGGGGAGTAGCACAGATACGCAGTATTTT; CDR3: CASSPGGSSTDTQYF
J: TRBJ1-1; size: NA; D: NA; V: TRBV15; DNA: TGTGCCACCAGCCGTACCCGGGACACTGAAGCTTTCTTT; CDR3: CATSRTRDTEAFF
J: TRBJ2-7; size: NA; D: NA; V: TRBV7-9; DNA: TGTGCCAGCAGCTTAGCTAGACTGGAGGAGCAGTACTTC; CDR3: CASSLARLEEQYF
J: TRBJ1-3; size: NA; D: NA; V: TRBV9; DNA: TGTGCCAGCAGCGTAGGGGTAGGGACAGGAAACACCATATATTTT; CDR3: CASSVGVGTGNTIYF
J: TRBJ2-7; size: few; D: NA; V: TRBV4-1; DNA: TGCGCCAGCAGCCAAGATTATATGGTGGTAGCGGCCGGCAACGAGCAGTACTTC; CDR3: CASSQDYMVVAAGNEQYF
J: TRBJ1-1; size: NA; D: NA; V: TRBV19; DNA: TGTGCCAGTAGTCAAAACAGGGAGACCGAAGCTTTCTTT; CDR3: CASSQNRETEAFF
J: TRBJ1-2; size: NA; D: NA; V: TRBV5-4; DNA: TGTGCCAGCAGCTCCGGCGGAGGGAACTATGGCTACACCTTC; CDR3: CASSSGGGNYGYTF
J: TRBJ2-7; size: NA; D: TRBD2; V: TRBV7-8; DNA: TGTGCCAGCGGAGGGACTAGCGGGGGGCCCTCCTACGAGCAGTACTTC; CDR3: CASGGTSGGPSYEQYF
J: TRBJ1-5; size: once; D: NA; V: TRBV6-5; DNA: TGTGCCAGCAGTTACAGAATAGGGGGACATCAGCCCCAGCATTTT; CDR3: CASSYRIGGHQPQHF
J: TRBJ1-1; size: NA; D: NA; V: TRBV25-1; DNA: TGTGCCAGCAAAAAGGGGGACACTGAAGCTTTCTTT; CDR3: CASKKGDTEAFF
J: TRBJ1-1; size: NA; D: NA; V: TRBV27; DNA: TGTGCCAGCAGTTTAGGTACAGGGATCACTGAAGCTTTCTTT; CDR3: CASSLGTGITEAFF
J: TRBJ2-7; size: NA; D: NA; V: TRBV19; DNA: TGTGCCAGTAGTATAGCTTGGGACAAAGTCTACGAGCAGTACTTC; CDR3: CASSIAWDKVYEQYF
J: TRBJ2-7; size: few; D: NA; V: TRBV5-4; DNA: TGTGCCAGCAGCCCTGACCCGGGACAAACCGAGCAGTACTTC; CDR3: CASSPDPGQTEQYF
J: TRBJ2-7; size: NA; D: TRBD1; V: TRBV7-9; DNA: TGTGCCAGCAGCTTACGGACAGGGGGTGCCTACGAGCAGTACTTC; CDR3: CASSLRTGGAYEQYF
J: TRBJ2-1; size: once; D: NA; V: TRBV15; DNA: TGTGCCACCAGCAGAGATAGGAGTACGGCCAATGAGCAGTTCTTC; CDR3: CATSRDRSTANEQFF
J: TRBJ1-6; size: many; D: NA; V: TRBV3-1/TRBV3-2; DNA: TGTGCCAGCAGCCAAGACCACGGGGCCTATAATTCACCCCTCCACTTT; CDR3: CASSQDHGAYNSPLHF
J: TRBJ2-3; size: NA; D: NA; V: TRBV6-4; DNA: TGTGCCAGCAGTGAAGGGGACTTCGCTCAACAGTATTTT; CDR3: CASSEGDFAQQYF
J: TRBJ2-1; size: NA; D: TRBD2; V: TRBV28; DNA: TGTGCCAGCAGTTTATCTAGCGGGATCAACTACAATGAGCAGTTCTTC; CDR3: CASSLSSGINYNEQFF
J: TRBJ2-7; size: NA; D: TRBD1; V: TRBV28; DNA: TGTGCCACCCTCTTGGACAGGGGCTCCTACGAGCAGTACTTC; CDR3: CATLLDRGSYEQYF
J: TRBJ1-6; size: NA; D: NA; V: TRBV5-6; DNA: TGTGCCAGCAGCTTACTGACAGGATCGAATTCACCCCTCCACTTT; CDR3: CASSLLTGSNSPLHF
J: TRBJ2-7; size: NA; D: NA; V: TRBV5-4; DNA: TGTGCCAGCAGCCTGCAGGGTATAGGAGACTACGAGCAGTACTTC; CDR3: CASSLQGIGDYEQYF